The clone carrying this TCR beta chain was recorded a few times. The CDR3 regions of TCR beta were amplified from RNA transcripts. Initially, a first-round RT-PCR of the TCR CDR3 employed the HTBI primer set. One entry per CDR3 protein, called by TCRdb with MiXCR from the multiplex PCR reads. Of around 570,000 distinct CDR3 sequences in the sample, approximately 20% were seen once. This entry is derived from a study of T cells in Graves' hyperthyroidism and ophthalmopathy. Germline V lookup: CDR1 LGHDT, CDR2 YNNKEL (reference sequence). V lost 0 bases to trimming and J lost 3 bases, with 12 bases between them. The CDR3 covers 16 residues.

The clonotype was recovered from a man in his forties with Graves' ophthalmopathy. The sample was blood. This sequence joins TRBV3-1 and TRBJ1-5; no clear D. The CDR3 DNA is TGTGCCAGCAGCCAAGAACTCAGCCAGCTCAATCAGCCCCAGCATTTT. Translation: CASSQELSQLNQPQHF.